Listed below are T cell receptor beta chains from one sample, sequenced in a study of blood T cell repertoires in COVID-19. Only in-frame clones appear in the TCRdb table, and some are missing; sequencing was by immunoSEQ multiplex PCR. The data contain 200,000 to 300,000 clones, about 87% of them seen just once; the ten biggest clones take up 8.6%. Sequencing used peripheral blood. These receptors were collected from a human donor in a cohort sampled during active COVID-19. Each CDR3 is given with its conserved first and last residue. Each record gives: V gene, J gene, D gene, CDR3 protein. A D gene is named only where the DNA matches it firmly.

>TRBV15|TRBJ2-1|TRBD2
CATRRDYRDNEQFF
>TRBV9|TRBJ2-1|-
CASTRGGSQEQFF
>TRBV7-9|TRBJ1-4|TRBD1
CASSFRDRDEKLFF
>TRBV28|TRBJ1-1|-
CASSLNQNTEAFF
>TRBV6-5|TRBJ2-7|-
CASSYGDEQYF
>TRBV12-3/TRBV12-4|TRBJ1-2|-
CASSSTPGGGYTF
>TRBV25-1|TRBJ1-1|-
CASSEYGSRSNTEAFF
>TRBV18|TRBJ2-5|-
CASSPGPDSPSPLGTQYF
>TRBV18|TRBJ2-3|TRBD2
CASSHVAGATDTQYF
>TRBV5-6|TRBJ1-2|TRBD1
CASTMLTTGAYGGYTF
>TRBV4-3|TRBJ2-1|-
CASSQDRLALSEQFF
>TRBV28|TRBJ1-4|-
CASSSYVRNEKLFF
>TRBV4-2|TRBJ1-5|-
CASSFGGGRVDNQPQHF
>TRBV9|TRBJ1-1|TRBD1
CASSAGYRGKNTEAFF
>TRBV27|TRBJ1-1|-
CASSLGTTGRTEAFF
>TRBV19|TRBJ1-1|-
CASSMARSEAFF
>TRBV15|TRBJ2-3|TRBD2
CATSRAGGTDTQYF
>TRBV3-1/TRBV3-2|TRBJ2-7|-
CASSQSGSLREQYF
>TRBV2|TRBJ1-5|-
CASSRDGGSNQPQHF
>TRBV2|TRBJ2-7|TRBD2
CASSEVSSGGGQYF